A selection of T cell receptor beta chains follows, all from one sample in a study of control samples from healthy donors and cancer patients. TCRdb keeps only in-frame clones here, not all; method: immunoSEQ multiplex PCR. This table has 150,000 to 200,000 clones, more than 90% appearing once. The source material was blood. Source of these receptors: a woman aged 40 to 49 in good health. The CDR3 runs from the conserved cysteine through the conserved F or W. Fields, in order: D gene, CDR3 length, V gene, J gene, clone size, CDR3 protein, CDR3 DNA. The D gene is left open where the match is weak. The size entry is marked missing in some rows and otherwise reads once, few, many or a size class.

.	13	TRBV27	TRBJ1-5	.	CARLTDPNQPQHF	TGTGCCAGGTTAACAGATCCCAATCAGCCCCAGCATTTT
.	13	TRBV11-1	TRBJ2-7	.	CASMQGGSYEQYF	TGTGCCAGCATGCAGGGGGGGTCCTACGAGCAGTACTTC
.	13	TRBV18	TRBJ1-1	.	CASSPPSFTEAFF	TGTGCCAGCTCACCACCGAGTTTCACTGAAGCTTTCTTT
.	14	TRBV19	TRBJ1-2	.	CASSPFKIVDGYTF	TGTGCCAGTAGTCCCTTCAAGATCGTCGATGGCTACACCTTC
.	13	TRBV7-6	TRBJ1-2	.	CASSPRGVYGYTF	TGTGCCAGCAGCCCTCGGGGGGTCTATGGCTACACCTTC
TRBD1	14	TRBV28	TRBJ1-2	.	CASSRQGLVYGYTF	TGTGCCAGCAGTCGACAGGGGCTCGTCTATGGCTACACCTTC
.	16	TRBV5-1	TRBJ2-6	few	CASSLDGSSGANVLTF	TGCGCCAGCAGCTTGGACGGAAGCTCTGGGGCCAACGTCCTGACTTTC
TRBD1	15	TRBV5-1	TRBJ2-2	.	CASSPIGQGTGELFF	TGCGCCAGCAGCCCAATCGGACAGGGGACCGGGGAGCTGTTTTTT
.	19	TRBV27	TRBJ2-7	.	CASSLSGQLILSIDYEQYF	TGTGCCAGCAGTTTAAGTGGGCAGCTTATCTTGTCCATTGACTACGAGCAGTACTTC
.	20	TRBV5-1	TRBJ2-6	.	CASSLAGVDYSNSGANVLTF	TGCGCCAGCAGCTTGGCCGGGGTCGACTACTCGAACTCTGGGGCCAACGTCCTGACTTTC
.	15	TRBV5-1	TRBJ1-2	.	CASSLPGGANYGYTF	TGCGCCAGCAGCTTGCCAGGAGGAGCTAACTATGGCTACACCTTC
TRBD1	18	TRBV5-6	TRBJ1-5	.	CASSFGQGDYYSNQPQHF	TGTGCCAGCAGTTTCGGACAGGGGGATTATTATAGCAATCAGCCCCAGCATTTT
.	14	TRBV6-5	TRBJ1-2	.	CASSLGRVGYGYTF	TGTGCCAGCAGTCTCGGGAGGGTGGGCTATGGCTACACCTTC
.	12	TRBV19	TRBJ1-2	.	CASSNTNYGYTF	TGTGCCAGCAGTAATACAAACTATGGCTACACCTTC
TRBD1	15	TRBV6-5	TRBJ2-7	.	CASSRSGQGSYEQYF	TGTGCCAGCAGTCGGTCGGGACAGGGCTCCTACGAGCAGTACTTC
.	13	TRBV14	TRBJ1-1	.	CASSQDWGGGAFF	TGTGCCAGCAGCCAAGATTGGGGAGGAGGAGCTTTCTTT
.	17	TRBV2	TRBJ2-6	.	CASSEVLGTSGANVLTF	TGTGCCAGCAGTGAAGTATTGGGCACCTCTGGGGCCAACGTCCTGACTTTC
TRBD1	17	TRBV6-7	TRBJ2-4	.	CARGDRGNFGAKNIQYF	TGTGCCAGGGGGGACAGGGGGAACTTTGGAGCCAAAAACATTCAGTACTTC
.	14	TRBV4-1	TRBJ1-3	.	CASSQVTTGNTIYF	TGCGCCAGCAGCCAAGTTACGACTGGAAACACCATATATTTT
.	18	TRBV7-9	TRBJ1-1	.	CASSQHTGRRNLNTEAFF	TGTGCCAGCAGCCAACATACAGGGCGACGGAACTTGAACACTGAAGCTTTCTTT
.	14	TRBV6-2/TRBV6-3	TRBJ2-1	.	CASSRIQRFYEQFF	TGTGCCAGCAGTAGGATCCAGCGTTTCTATGAGCAGTTCTTC